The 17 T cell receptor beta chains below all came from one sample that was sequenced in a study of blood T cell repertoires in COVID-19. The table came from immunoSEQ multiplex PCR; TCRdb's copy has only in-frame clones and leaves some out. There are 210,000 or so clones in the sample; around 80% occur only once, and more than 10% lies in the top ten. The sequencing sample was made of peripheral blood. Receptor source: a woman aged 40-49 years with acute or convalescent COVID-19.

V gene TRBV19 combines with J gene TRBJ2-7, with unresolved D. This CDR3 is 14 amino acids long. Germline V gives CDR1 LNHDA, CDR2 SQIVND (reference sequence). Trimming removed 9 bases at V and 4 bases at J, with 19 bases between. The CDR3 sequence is CASAKSVGAYEQYF. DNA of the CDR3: TGTGCCAGCGCAAAGTCGGTGGGCGCTTACGAGCAGTACTTC.

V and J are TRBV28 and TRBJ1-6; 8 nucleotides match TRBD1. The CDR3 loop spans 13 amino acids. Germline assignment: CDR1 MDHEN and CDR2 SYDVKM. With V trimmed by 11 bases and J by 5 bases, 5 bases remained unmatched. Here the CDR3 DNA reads TGTGCCGGGACAGGCTCTCATAATTCACCCCTCCACTTT. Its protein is CAGTGSHNSPLHF.

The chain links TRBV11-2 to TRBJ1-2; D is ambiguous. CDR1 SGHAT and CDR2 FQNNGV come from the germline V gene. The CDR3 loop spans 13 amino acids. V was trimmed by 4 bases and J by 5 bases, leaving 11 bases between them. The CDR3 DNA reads TGTGCCAGCAGCTCTGTCCCCTTTTATGGCTACACCTTC. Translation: CASSSVPFYGYTF. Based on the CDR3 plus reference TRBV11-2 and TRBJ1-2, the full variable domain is EAGVAQSPRYKIIEKRQSVAFWCNPISGHATLYWYQQILGQGPKLLIQFQNNGVVDDSQLPKDRFSAERLKGVDSTLKIQPAKLEDSAVYLCASSSVPFYGYTFGSGTRLTVV.

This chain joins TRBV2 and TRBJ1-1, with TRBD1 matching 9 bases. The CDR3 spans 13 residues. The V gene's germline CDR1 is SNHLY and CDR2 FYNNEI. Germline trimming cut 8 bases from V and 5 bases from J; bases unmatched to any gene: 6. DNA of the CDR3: TGTGCCAGCGGGGGGGACAGGGAAACTGAAGCTTTCTTT. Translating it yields CASGGDRETEAFF.

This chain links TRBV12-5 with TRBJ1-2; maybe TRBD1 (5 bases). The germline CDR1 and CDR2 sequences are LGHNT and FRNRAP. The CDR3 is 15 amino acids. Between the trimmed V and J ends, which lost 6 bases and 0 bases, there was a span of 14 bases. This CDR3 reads CASGLGGVSNYGYTF. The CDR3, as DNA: TGTGCTAGTGGCCTGGGAGGGGTCTCTAACTATGGCTACACCTTC.

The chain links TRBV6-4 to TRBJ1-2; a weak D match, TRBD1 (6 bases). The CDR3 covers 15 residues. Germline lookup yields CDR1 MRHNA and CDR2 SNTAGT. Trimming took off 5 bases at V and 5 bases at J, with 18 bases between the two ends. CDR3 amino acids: CASSPDSAPGYGYTF. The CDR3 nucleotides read TGTGCCAGCAGTCCGGACAGCGCGCCGGGGTATGGCTACACCTTC.

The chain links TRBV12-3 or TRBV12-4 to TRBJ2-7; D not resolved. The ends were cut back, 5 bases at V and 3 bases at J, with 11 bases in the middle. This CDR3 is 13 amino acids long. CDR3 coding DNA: TGTGCCAGCAGTCCACGACTGAACTACGAGCAGTACTTC. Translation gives CASSPRLNYEQYF.

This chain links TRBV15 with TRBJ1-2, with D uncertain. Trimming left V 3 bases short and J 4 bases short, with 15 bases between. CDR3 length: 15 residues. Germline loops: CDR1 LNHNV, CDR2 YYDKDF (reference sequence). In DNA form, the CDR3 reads TGTGCCACCAGCAGGGGATTCGACGAGGGCTATGGCTACACCTTC. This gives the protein CATSRGFDEGYGYTF.

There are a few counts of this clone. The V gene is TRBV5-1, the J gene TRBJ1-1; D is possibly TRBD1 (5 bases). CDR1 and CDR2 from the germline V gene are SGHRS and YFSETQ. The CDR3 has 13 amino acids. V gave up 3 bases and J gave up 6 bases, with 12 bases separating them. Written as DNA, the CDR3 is TGCGCCAGCAGCTATTCGGGGGGGTCTGAAGCTTTCTTT. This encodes CASSYSGGSEAFF.

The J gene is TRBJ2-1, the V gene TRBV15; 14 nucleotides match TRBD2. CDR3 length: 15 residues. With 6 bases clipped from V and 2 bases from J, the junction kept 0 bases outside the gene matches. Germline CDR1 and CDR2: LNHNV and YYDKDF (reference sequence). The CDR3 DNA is TGTGCCACCAGGACTAGCGGGGGGGCCTACAATGAGCAGTTCTTC. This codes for CATRTSGGAYNEQFF. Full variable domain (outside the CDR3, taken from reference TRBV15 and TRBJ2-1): DAMVIQNPRYQVTQFGKPVTLSCSQTLNHNVMYWYQQKSSQAPKLLFHYYDKDFNNEADTPDNFQSRRPNTSFCFLDIRSPGLGDTAMYLCATRTSGGAYNEQFFGPGTRLTVL.

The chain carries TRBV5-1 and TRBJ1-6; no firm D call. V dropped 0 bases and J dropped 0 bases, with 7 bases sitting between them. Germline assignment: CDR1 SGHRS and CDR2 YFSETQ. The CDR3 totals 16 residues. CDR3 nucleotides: TGCGCCAGCAGCTTGGCCCAGGTCTCCTATAATTCACCCCTCCACTTT. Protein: CASSLAQVSYNSPLHF.

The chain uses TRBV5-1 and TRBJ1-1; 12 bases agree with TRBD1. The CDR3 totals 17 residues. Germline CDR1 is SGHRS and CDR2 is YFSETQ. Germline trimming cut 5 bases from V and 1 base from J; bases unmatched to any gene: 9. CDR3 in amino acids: CASRWGQGAIGNTEAFF. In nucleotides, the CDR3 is TGCGCCAGCAGGTGGGGACAGGGGGCGATCGGGAACACTGAAGCTTTCTTT.

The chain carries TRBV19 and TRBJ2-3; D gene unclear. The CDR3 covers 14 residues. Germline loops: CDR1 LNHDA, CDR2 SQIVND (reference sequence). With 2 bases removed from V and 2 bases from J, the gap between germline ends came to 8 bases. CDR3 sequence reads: CASSILSHTDTQYF. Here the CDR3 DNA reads TGTGCCAGTAGTATATTATCACACACAGATACGCAGTATTTT.

CDR3 region: CASSLRTSGYGGTYEQYF. CDR3 bases: TGTGCCAGCAGCCTGAGGACTAGCGGGTACGGGGGAACCTACGAGCAGTACTTC. The gene calls are TRBV5-6 and TRBJ2-7; 11 bases fit TRBD2. The V and J ends lost 4 bases and 2 bases, in that order; junction bases with no gene match: 14. Germline CDR1 reads SGHDT; CDR2 reads YYEEEE. This CDR3 comprises 18 residues.

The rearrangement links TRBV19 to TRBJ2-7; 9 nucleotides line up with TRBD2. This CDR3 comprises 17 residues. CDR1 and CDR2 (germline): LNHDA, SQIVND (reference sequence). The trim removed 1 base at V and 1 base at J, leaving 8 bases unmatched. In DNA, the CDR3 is TGTGCCAGTAGTATAGGGTACGGCGGGGGGGCTTCCTACGAGCAGTACTTC. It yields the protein CASSIGYGGGASYEQYF.

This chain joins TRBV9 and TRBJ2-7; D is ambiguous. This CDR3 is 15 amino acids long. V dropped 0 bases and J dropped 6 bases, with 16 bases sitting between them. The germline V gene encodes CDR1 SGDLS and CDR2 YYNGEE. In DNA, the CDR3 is TGTGCCAGCAGCGTAGAGGCAGACATCCTATCCGAGCAGTACTTC. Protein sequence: CASSVEADILSEQYF. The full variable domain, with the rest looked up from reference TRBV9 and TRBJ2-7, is DSGVTQTPKHLITATGQRVTLRCSPRSGDLSVYWYQQSLDQGLQFLIQYYNGEERAKGNILERFSAQQFPDLHSELNLSSLELGDSALYFCASSVEADILSEQYFGPGTRLTVT.

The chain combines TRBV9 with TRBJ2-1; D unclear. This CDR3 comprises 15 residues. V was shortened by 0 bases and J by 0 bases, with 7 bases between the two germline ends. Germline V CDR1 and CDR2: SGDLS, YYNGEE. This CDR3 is CASSVGSVSYNEQFF. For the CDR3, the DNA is TGTGCCAGCAGCGTAGGGAGCGTCTCCTACAATGAGCAGTTCTTC.